This T cell receptor beta chain was observed in a study of cytomegalovirus exposure and HLA in healthy donors. As to this clone: The antigen is not known.

Findings and caveats of the study: It was confirmed in vitro that three of the CMV-associated chains were specific for CMV antigens.

Profiled with immunoSEQ multiplex PCR; TCRdb holds only in-frame clones, not every one. Of roughly 140,000 clones in the sample, less than 90% were seen once. From germline, CDR1 is LNHDA and CDR2 SQIVND (reference sequence). Trimming cost V 5 bases and J 6 bases; bases outside gene matches: 10. The CDR3 is made up of 15 amino acids. The sample comprised PBMCs. The J gene is TRBJ2-1, the V gene TRBV19, with 7 bases aligning to TRBD1. The TCR was taken from a woman between 18 and 29 years old in good health and CMV-seropositive. For the CDR3, the DNA is TGTGCCAGTAGTCCTTTAGGGAACAGGGGCAATGAGCAGTTCTTC. As protein: CASSPLGNRGNEQFF.